The rows below give T cell receptor beta chains drawn from one sample of a study of beta chain features in type 1 diabetes. The data were produced by immunoSEQ multiplex PCR, yet TCRdb's version contains in-frame clones alone and is incomplete. The sample holds under 950,000 clones, roughly 15% seen once. Sequences were obtained from naive CD4+ T cells from blood. The receptors were sampled from a woman aged 18-29 years in good health. Each CDR3 is given with its conserved first and last residue. Each record gives: D gene, clone size, J gene, V gene, CDR3 DNA, CDR3 protein. D genes are given only for firm matches. Not all rows give a size; the values are once, few, many and, for expanded clones, a class.

D: -
size: -
J: TRBJ2-2
V: TRBV7-2
DNA: TGTGCCAGCAGCCTAACTTATAACACCGGGGAGCTGTTTTTT
CDR3: CASSLTYNTGELFF

D: TRBD2
size: -
J: TRBJ2-3
V: TRBV10-3
DNA: TGTGCCATCAGGGAACTAGCGGGAGTCGGCACAGATACGCAGTATTTT
CDR3: CAIRELAGVGTDTQYF

D: -
size: -
J: TRBJ2-3
V: TRBV11-2
DNA: TGTGCCAGCAGCTTAGGTCGGGGGCCGCCGCTTATGTTT
CDR3: CASSLGRGPPLMF

D: -
size: -
J: TRBJ2-3
V: TRBV6-5
DNA: TGTGCCAGCAGTTCTGGCAGGGCGGGAACAGATACGCAGTATTTT
CDR3: CASSSGRAGTDTQYF

D: -
size: -
J: TRBJ2-1
V: TRBV4-3
DNA: TGCGCCAGCAGTAGAACCGGACTCAACGACAATGAGCAGTTCTTC
CDR3: CASSRTGLNDNEQFF

D: -
size: few
J: TRBJ2-3
V: TRBV28
DNA: TGTGCCAGCAGTCTAACAAGGGGCACAGATACGCAGTATTTT
CDR3: CASSLTRGTDTQYF

D: TRBD1
size: few
J: TRBJ2-6
V: TRBV28
DNA: TGTGCCAGCACCTCAGGGGGTTACTCTGGGGCCAACGTCCTGACTTTC
CDR3: CASTSGGYSGANVLTF

D: TRBD2
size: few
J: TRBJ2-3
V: TRBV5-1
DNA: TGCGCCAGCAGCTCCGGGACTAGCGGGGCTAGCACAGATACGCAGTATTTT
CDR3: CASSSGTSGASTDTQYF

D: -
size: -
J: TRBJ2-1
V: TRBV28
DNA: TGTGCCAGCAGCAATTGGGGGACGAATGAGCAGTTCTTC
CDR3: CASSNWGTNEQFF

D: TRBD2
size: -
J: TRBJ2-7
V: TRBV11-1
DNA: TGTGCCAGCAGCAGAGCGGGAGGGACCTACGAGCAGTACTTC
CDR3: CASSRAGGTYEQYF

D: TRBD1
size: -
J: TRBJ1-2
V: TRBV6-5
DNA: TGTGCCAGCAGTTACGGTGGACAGGGCTATGGCTACACCTTC
CDR3: CASSYGGQGYGYTF

D: -
size: -
J: TRBJ2-1
V: TRBV5-1
DNA: TGCGCCAGCAGCTTGGGAGAGCGGCCTCTCGGCTATGAGCAGTTCTTC
CDR3: CASSLGERPLGYEQFF

D: -
size: once
J: TRBJ1-3
V: TRBV27
DNA: TGTGCCAGCAGTCCGTACTATGTGGGACTCGATTCTGGAAACACCATATATTTT
CDR3: CASSPYYVGLDSGNTIYF

D: -
size: few
J: TRBJ2-7
V: TRBV27
DNA: TGTGCCAGCATTACGGGCAGGAACTCCTACGAGCAGTACTTC
CDR3: CASITGRNSYEQYF

D: -
size: few
J: TRBJ2-2
V: TRBV4-3
DNA: TGCGCCAGCAGCCAACCTTGGGGGCCCGGGGTGGGGAACACCGGGGAGCTGTTTTTT
CDR3: CASSQPWGPGVGNTGELFF

D: -
size: -
J: TRBJ2-7
V: TRBV7-9
DNA: TGTGCCAGCAGCTATGGAAACCACTATGAGCAGTACTTC
CDR3: CASSYGNHYEQYF

D: -
size: few
J: TRBJ1-5
V: TRBV15
DNA: TGTGCCACCCCGGGACCGCGGTTTCGTTTCGGGGGTCAGCCCCAGCATTTT
CDR3: CATPGPRFRFGGQPQHF

D: TRBD2
size: few
J: TRBJ2-3
V: TRBV6-1
DNA: TGTGCCAGCAGTGAAGGAGAGGGACTAAGTCTATCAGATACGCAGTATTTT
CDR3: CASSEGEGLSLSDTQYF

D: -
size: few
J: TRBJ1-1
V: TRBV4-2
DNA: TGTGCCAGCAGCCAAGATCGGCCGACGAACACTGAAGCTTTCTTT
CDR3: CASSQDRPTNTEAFF

D: TRBD1
size: -
J: TRBJ1-2
V: TRBV27
DNA: TGTGCCAGCAGTCTCTCGGGACAGCAGTATGGCTACACCTTC
CDR3: CASSLSGQQYGYTF

D: -
size: few
J: TRBJ1-1
V: TRBV9
DNA: TGTGCCAGCAGCTCGGCGGGGTTCGAGAACACTGAAGCTTTCTTT
CDR3: CASSSAGFENTEAFF

D: -
size: few
J: TRBJ1-4
V: TRBV6-1
DNA: TGTGCCAGCAGTGACAGTTACGCCTCGAGGGAAAAACTGTTTTTT
CDR3: CASSDSYASREKLFF

D: TRBD1
size: -
J: TRBJ2-7
V: TRBV28
DNA: TGTGCCAGCAGTCCGGAGACAGGGGCCGGCGAGCAGTACTTC
CDR3: CASSPETGAGEQYF

D: TRBD1
size: -
J: TRBJ2-7
V: TRBV28
DNA: TGTGCCAGCAGCGCCGGGACAGGCCCTCATGGGCAGTACTTC
CDR3: CASSAGTGPHGQYF

D: -
size: -
J: TRBJ2-5
V: TRBV29-1
DNA: TGCAGCGCCCAAGGGGCCTCAGAGACCCAGTACTTC
CDR3: CSAQGASETQYF

D: TRBD1
size: -
J: TRBJ1-1
V: TRBV28
DNA: TGTGCCAGCAGCGACAGGGTCGCCACTGAAGCTTTCTTT
CDR3: CASSDRVATEAFF

D: -
size: few
J: TRBJ2-3
V: TRBV29-1
DNA: TGCAGCGTTGAGCGCACAGATACGCAGTATTTT
CDR3: CSVERTDTQYF